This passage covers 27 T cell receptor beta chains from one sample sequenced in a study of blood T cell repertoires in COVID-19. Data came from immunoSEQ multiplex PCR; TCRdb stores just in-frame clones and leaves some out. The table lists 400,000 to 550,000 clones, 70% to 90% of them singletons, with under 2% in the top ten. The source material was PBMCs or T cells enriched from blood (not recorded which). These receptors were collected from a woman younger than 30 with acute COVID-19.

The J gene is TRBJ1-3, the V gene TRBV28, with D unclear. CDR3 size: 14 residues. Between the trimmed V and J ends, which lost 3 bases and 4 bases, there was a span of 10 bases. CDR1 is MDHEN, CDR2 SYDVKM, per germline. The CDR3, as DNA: TGTGCCAGCAGTTTGAAACAAAGAGGAAACACCATATATTTT. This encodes CASSLKQRGNTIYF.

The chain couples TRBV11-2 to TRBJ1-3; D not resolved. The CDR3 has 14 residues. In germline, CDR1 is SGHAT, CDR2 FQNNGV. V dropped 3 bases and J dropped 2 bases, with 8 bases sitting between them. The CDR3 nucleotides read TGTGCCAGCAGCTTCGGGAGCCCTGGAAACACCATATATTTT. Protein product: CASSFGSPGNTIYF.

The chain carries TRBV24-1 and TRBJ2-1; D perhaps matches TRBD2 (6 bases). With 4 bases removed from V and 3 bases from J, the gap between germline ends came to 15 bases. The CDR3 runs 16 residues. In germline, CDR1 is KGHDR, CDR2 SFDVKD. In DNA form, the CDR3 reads TGTGCCACCAGTGAGCCTCTAGCGAGCAACTACAATGAGCAGTTCTTC. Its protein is CATSEPLASNYNEQFF.

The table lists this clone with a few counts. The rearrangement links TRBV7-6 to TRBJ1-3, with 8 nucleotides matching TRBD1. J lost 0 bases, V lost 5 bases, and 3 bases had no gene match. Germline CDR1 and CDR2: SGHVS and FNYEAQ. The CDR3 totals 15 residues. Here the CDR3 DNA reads TGTGCCAGCAGCCGTGACAGGGGCTCTGGAAACACCATATATTTT. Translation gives CASSRDRGSGNTIYF. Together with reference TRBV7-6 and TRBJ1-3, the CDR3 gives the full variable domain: GAGVSQSPRYKVTKRGQDVALRCDPISGHVSLYWYRQALGQGPEFLTYFNYEAQQDKSGLPNDRFSAERPEGSISTLTIQRTEQRDSAMYRCASSRDRGSGNTIYFGEGSWLTVV.

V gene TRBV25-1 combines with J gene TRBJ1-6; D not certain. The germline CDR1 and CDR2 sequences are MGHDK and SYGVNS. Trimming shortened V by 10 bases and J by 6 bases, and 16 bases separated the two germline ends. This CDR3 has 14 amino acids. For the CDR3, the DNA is TGTGCCACCTCGAATCGTCAGATTAATTCACCCCTCCACTTT. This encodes CATSNRQINSPLHF. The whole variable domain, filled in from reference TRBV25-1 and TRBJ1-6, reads EADIYQTPRYLVIGTGKKITLECSQTMGHDKMYWYQQDPGMELHLIHYSYGVNSTEKGDLSSESTVSRIRTEHFPLTLESARPSHTSQYLCATSNRQINSPLHFGNGTRLTVT.

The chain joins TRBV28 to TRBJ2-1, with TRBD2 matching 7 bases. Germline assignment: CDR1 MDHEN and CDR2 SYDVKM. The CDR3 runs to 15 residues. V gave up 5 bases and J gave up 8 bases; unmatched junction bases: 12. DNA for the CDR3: TGTGCCAGCAGTCGCGCCGGGACTATTAACGATGAGCAGTTCTTC. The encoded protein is CASSRAGTINDEQFF.

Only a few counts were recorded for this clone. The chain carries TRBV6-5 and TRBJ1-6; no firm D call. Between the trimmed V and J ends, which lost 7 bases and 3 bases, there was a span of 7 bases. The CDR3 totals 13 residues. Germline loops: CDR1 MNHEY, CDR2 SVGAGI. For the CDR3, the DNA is TGTGCCAGCACGGCAGGCTATAATTCACCCCTCCACTTT. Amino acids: CASTAGYNSPLHF.

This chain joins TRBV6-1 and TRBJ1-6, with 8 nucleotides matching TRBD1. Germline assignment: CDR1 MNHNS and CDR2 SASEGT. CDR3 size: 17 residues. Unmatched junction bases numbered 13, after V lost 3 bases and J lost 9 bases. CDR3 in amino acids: CASSDLTGAVWISPLHF. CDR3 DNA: TGTGCCAGCAGTGATTTGACAGGGGCCGTTTGGATTTCACCCCTCCACTTT.

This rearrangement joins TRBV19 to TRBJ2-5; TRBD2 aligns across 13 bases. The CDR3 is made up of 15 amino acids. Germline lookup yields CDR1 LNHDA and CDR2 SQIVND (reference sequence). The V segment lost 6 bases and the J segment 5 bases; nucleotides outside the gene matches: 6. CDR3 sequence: CASSPGLAGRETQYF. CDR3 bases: TGTGCCAGTAGCCCGGGACTAGCGGGACGGGAGACCCAGTACTTC.

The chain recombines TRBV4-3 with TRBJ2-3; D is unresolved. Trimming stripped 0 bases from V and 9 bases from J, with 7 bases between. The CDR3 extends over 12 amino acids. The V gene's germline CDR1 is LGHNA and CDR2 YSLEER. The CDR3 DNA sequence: TGCGCCAGCAGCCAAGATCTTACAACGCAGTATTTT. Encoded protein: CASSQDLTTQYF.

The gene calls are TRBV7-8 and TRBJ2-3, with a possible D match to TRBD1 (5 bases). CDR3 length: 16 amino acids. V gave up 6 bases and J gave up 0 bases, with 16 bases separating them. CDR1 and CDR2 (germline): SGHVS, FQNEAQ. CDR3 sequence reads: CASRRGLPASTDTQYF. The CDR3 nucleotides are TGTGCCAGCAGAAGGGGCCTCCCCGCCAGCACAGATACGCAGTATTTT.

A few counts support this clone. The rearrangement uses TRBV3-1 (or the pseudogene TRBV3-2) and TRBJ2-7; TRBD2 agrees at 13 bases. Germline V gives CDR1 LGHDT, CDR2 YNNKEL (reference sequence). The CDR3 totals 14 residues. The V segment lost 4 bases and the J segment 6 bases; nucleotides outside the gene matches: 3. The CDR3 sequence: CASSLGLAGLEQYF. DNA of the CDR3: TGTGCCAGCAGCCTGGGACTAGCGGGACTCGAGCAGTACTTC.

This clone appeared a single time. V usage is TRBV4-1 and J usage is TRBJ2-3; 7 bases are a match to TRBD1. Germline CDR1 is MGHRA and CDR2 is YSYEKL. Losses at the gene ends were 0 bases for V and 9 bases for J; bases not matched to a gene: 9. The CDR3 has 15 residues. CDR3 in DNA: TGCGCCAGCAGCCAAGAGGGTCAGGGGGTAGAGACGCAGTATTTT. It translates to CASSQEGQGVETQYF.

CDR3 sequence: CASSPQEQGPQEQFF. The CDR3 nucleotides read TGTGCCAGCTCACCACAGGAGCAGGGTCCCCAGGAGCAGTTCTTC. V usage is TRBV18 and J usage is TRBJ2-1; D perhaps matches TRBD1 (5 bases). CDR3 length: 15 residues. Germline CDR1 reads KGHSH; CDR2 reads LQKENI. With 1 base removed from V and 10 bases from J, the gap between germline ends came to 17 bases.

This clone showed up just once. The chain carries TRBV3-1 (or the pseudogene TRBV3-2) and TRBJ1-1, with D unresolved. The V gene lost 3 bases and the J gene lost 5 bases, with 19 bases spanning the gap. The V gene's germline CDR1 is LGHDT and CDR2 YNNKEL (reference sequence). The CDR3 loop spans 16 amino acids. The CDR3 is CASSHSLSVWRTEAFF. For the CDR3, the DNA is TGTGCCAGCAGCCATTCTCTGTCGGTCTGGAGGACTGAAGCTTTCTTT.

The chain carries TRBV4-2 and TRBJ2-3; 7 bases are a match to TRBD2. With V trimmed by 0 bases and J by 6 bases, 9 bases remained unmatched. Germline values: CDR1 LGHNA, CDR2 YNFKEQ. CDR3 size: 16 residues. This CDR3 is CASSQDRAREVDTQYF. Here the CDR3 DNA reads TGTGCCAGCAGCCAAGATAGGGCACGGGAGGTGGATACGCAGTATTTT.

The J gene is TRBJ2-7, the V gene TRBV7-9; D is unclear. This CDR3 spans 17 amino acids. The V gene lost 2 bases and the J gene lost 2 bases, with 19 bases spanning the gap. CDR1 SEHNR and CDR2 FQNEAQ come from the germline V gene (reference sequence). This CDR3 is CASSLIVQPKTTYEQYF. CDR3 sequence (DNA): TGTGCCAGCAGCTTAATCGTACAGCCGAAGACGACCTACGAGCAGTACTTC.

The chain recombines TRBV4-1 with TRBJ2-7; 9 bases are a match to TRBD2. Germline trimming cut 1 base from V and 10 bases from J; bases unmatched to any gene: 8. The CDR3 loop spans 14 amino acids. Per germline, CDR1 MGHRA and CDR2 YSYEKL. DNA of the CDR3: TGCGCCAGCAGCCAAGTCCTCCTAGCGGGGCTCCAGTACTTC. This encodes CASSQVLLAGLQYF.

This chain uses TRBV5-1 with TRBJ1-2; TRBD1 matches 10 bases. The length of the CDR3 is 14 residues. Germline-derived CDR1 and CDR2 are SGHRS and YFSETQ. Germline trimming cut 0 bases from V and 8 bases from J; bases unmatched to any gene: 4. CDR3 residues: CASSLGGQGDGYTF. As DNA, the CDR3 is TGCGCCAGCAGCTTGGGCGGACAGGGGGACGGCTACACCTTC. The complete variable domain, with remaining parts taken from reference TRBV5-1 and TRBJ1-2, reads KAGVTQTPRYLIKTRGQQVTLSCSPISGHRSVSWYQQTPGQGLQFLFEYFSETQRNKGNFPGRFSGRQFSNSRSEMNVSTLELGDSALYLCASSLGGQGDGYTFGSGTRLTVV.

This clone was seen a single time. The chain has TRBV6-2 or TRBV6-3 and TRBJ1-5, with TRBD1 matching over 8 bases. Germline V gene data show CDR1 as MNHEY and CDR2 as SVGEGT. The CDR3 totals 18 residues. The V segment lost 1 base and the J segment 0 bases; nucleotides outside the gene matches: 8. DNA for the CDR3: TGTGCCAGCAGTTACTGGCAACAGGGGGACTATAGCAATCAGCCCCAGCATTTT. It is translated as CASSYWQQGDYSNQPQHF.

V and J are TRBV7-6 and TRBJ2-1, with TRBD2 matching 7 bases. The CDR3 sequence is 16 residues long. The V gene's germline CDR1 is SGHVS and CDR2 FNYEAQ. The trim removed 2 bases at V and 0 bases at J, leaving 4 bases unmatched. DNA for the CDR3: TGTGCCAGCAGCTTAATTAGCGGGTCCTCCTACAATGAGCAGTTCTTC. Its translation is CASSLISGSSYNEQFF.

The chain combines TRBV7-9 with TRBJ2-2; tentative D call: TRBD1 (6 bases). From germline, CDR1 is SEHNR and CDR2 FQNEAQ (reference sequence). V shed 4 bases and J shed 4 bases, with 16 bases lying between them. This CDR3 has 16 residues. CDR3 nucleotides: TGTGCCAGCAGCTCCACGATGGGACACCCCACCGGGGAGCTGTTTTTT. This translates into CASSSTMGHPTGELFF.

Here the CDR3 DNA reads TGTGCCAGCAGCTTGGGAGAACAGGGGGCGGGCACAGATACGCAGTATTTT. It encodes CASSLGEQGAGTDTQYF. This chain uses TRBV7-9 with TRBJ2-3; 9 nucleotides match TRBD1. Germline V gene data show CDR1 as SEHNR and CDR2 as FQNEAQ (reference sequence). The trim removed 3 bases at V and 1 base at J, leaving 8 bases unmatched. This CDR3 has 17 amino acids.

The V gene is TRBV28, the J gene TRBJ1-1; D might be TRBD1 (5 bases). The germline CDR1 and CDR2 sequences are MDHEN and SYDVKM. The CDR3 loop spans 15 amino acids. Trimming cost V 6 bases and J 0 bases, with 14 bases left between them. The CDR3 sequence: CASSSGGGMNTEAFF. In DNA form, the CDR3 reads TGTGCCAGCAGCTCTGGGGGGGGGATGAACACTGAAGCTTTCTTT.

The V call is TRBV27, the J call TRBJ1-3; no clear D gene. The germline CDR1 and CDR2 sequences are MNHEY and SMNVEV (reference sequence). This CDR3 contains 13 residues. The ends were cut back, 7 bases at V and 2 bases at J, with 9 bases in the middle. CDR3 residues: CASKRTAGNTIYF. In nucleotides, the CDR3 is TGTGCCAGCAAGCGGACGGCTGGAAACACCATATATTTT.

CDR3 residues: CASSLAGTGGFTDTQYF. In DNA form, the CDR3 reads TGTGCCAGCAGCTTGGCCGGGACGGGGGGGTTCACAGATACGCAGTATTTT. V and J are TRBV5-6 and TRBJ2-3, with 8 positions matching TRBD2. CDR3 size: 17 residues. CDR1 SGHDT and CDR2 YYEEEE come from the germline V gene. The V and J ends lost 0 bases and 2 bases, in that order; junction bases with no gene match: 8.

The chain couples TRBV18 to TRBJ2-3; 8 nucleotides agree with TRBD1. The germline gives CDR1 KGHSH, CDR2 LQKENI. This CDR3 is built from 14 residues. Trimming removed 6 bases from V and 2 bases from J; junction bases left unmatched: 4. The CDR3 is CASSRTGSTDTQYF. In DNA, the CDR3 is TGTGCCAGCTCTCGGACAGGGTCCACAGATACGCAGTATTTT.